This is a list of T cell receptor beta chains from one sample in a study of siplizumab effects on memory and regulatory T cells. TCRdb's table, derived via immunoSEQ multiplex PCR, lists solely in-frame clones and lacks some. The repertoire holds 100,000 or so clones, with more than 85% as singletons. Specimen: CD4+ T cells sorted from blood. Receptor source: a human donor in good health. Some clones in this sample may be carry-over from other donors' samples. CDR3s include the opening cysteine and the closing phenylalanine or tryptophan. The order of the fields is D gene, V gene, J gene, clone size, CDR3 protein, CDR3 DNA. A D gene is named only where the DNA matches it firmly. A row's size may be missing; if present it is once, few, many or a size class.

d_gene: TRBD1
v_gene: TRBV5-4
j_gene: TRBJ2-5
abundance: -
CDR3aa: CASSLWVTGEETQYF
CDR3nt: TGTGCCAGCAGCTTGTGGGTGACAGGGGAAGAGACCCAGTACTTC

d_gene: -
v_gene: TRBV30
j_gene: TRBJ1-5
abundance: -
CDR3aa: CAWSPQGVQPQHF
CDR3nt: TGTGCCTGGAGTCCCCAGGGAGTCCAGCCCCAGCATTTT

d_gene: TRBD1
v_gene: TRBV29-1
j_gene: TRBJ2-5
abundance: -
CDR3aa: CSVAGTAKETQYF
CDR3nt: TGCAGCGTTGCTGGGACAGCTAAAGAGACCCAGTACTTC

d_gene: TRBD1
v_gene: TRBV18
j_gene: TRBJ1-4
abundance: -
CDR3aa: CASSGTGTNEKLFF
CDR3nt: TGTGCCAGCTCCGGGACAGGGACTAATGAAAAACTGTTTTTT

d_gene: -
v_gene: TRBV19
j_gene: TRBJ2-7
abundance: -
CDR3aa: CASRRGEGIGYEQYF
CDR3nt: TGTGCCAGTAGGCGTGGTGAGGGGATTGGTTACGAGCAGTACTTC

d_gene: -
v_gene: TRBV29-1
j_gene: TRBJ1-1
abundance: -
CDR3aa: CSVTKAEAFF
CDR3nt: TGCAGCGTAACGAAAGCTGAAGCTTTCTTT

d_gene: -
v_gene: TRBV28
j_gene: TRBJ2-3
abundance: -
CDR3aa: CASSATSPRTDTQYF
CDR3nt: TGTGCCAGCAGCGCCACTAGCCCCCGCACAGATACGCAGTATTTT

d_gene: TRBD2
v_gene: TRBV19
j_gene: TRBJ2-2
abundance: -
CDR3aa: CASTTPGLAEDTGELFF
CDR3nt: TGTGCCAGTACCACTCCTGGACTAGCGGAGGACACCGGGGAGCTGTTTTTT

d_gene: TRBD1
v_gene: TRBV2
j_gene: TRBJ2-5
abundance: -
CDR3aa: CASSMTGRQETQYF
CDR3nt: TGTGCCAGCAGTATGACAGGGAGACAAGAGACCCAGTACTTC

d_gene: -
v_gene: TRBV28
j_gene: TRBJ1-2
abundance: once
CDR3aa: CASSPFGVRVMDYGYTF
CDR3nt: TGTGCCAGCAGCCCCTTCGGAGTCAGGGTGATGGACTATGGCTACACCTTC

d_gene: -
v_gene: TRBV7-8
j_gene: TRBJ1-6
abundance: -
CDR3aa: CASQGRNSPLHF
CDR3nt: TGTGCCAGCCAGGGGAGGAATTCACCCCTCCACTTT

d_gene: TRBD1
v_gene: TRBV28
j_gene: TRBJ2-5
abundance: -
CDR3aa: CASRDRGQETQYF
CDR3nt: TGTGCCAGCAGAGACAGGGGACAAGAGACCCAGTACTTC

d_gene: TRBD2
v_gene: TRBV10-3
j_gene: TRBJ2-5
abundance: -
CDR3aa: CAISSGTSGNQETQYF
CDR3nt: TGTGCCATCAGTTCCGGGACTAGCGGGAACCAAGAGACCCAGTACTTC

d_gene: -
v_gene: TRBV10-2
j_gene: TRBJ2-5
abundance: -
CDR3aa: CASSPGLVETQYF
CDR3nt: TGCGCCAGCAGCCCCGGACTTGTAGAGACCCAGTACTTC

d_gene: TRBD2
v_gene: TRBV2
j_gene: TRBJ2-1
abundance: -
CDR3aa: CASSWEGPAGNEQFF
CDR3nt: TGTGCCAGCAGTTGGGAGGGACCGGCGGGGAATGAGCAGTTCTTC

d_gene: -
v_gene: TRBV6-7
j_gene: TRBJ2-1
abundance: -
CDR3aa: CASSYSRQYNEQFF
CDR3nt: TGTGCCAGCAGTTACTCGAGACAGTACAATGAGCAGTTCTTC

d_gene: -
v_gene: TRBV19
j_gene: TRBJ2-2
abundance: once
CDR3aa: CASPRDYTGELFF
CDR3nt: TGTGCCTCCCCCCGGGACTACACCGGGGAGCTGTTTTTT

d_gene: -
v_gene: TRBV19
j_gene: TRBJ1-4
abundance: -
CDR3aa: CASSTGRTTNEKLFF
CDR3nt: TGTGCCAGTAGTACCGGTAGGACAACTAATGAAAAACTGTTTTTT

d_gene: -
v_gene: TRBV11-2
j_gene: TRBJ2-3
abundance: -
CDR3aa: CASSLDGGPTDTQYF
CDR3nt: TGTGCCAGCAGCTTAGACGGGGGACCCACAGATACGCAGTATTTT

d_gene: -
v_gene: TRBV30
j_gene: TRBJ2-1
abundance: -
CDR3aa: CAWSLALSSYNEQFF
CDR3nt: TGTGCCTGGAGTCTGGCCCTAAGCTCCTACAATGAGCAGTTCTTC

d_gene: -
v_gene: TRBV4-1
j_gene: TRBJ2-1
abundance: -
CDR3aa: CASSHRPPPRTEGEQFF
CDR3nt: TGCGCCAGCAGCCATCGTCCACCCCCCAGGACAGAGGGGGAGCAGTTCTTC

d_gene: -
v_gene: TRBV6-6
j_gene: TRBJ1-6
abundance: -
CDR3aa: CASSYNGGDSPLHF
CDR3nt: TGTGCCAGCAGTTACAATGGGGGCGATTCACCCCTCCACTTT

d_gene: TRBD2
v_gene: TRBV10-3
j_gene: TRBJ2-7
abundance: -
CDR3aa: CAISEYTSGTYEQYF
CDR3nt: TGTGCCATCAGTGAGTACACTAGCGGAACCTACGAGCAGTACTTC

d_gene: TRBD2
v_gene: TRBV7-3
j_gene: TRBJ2-1
abundance: -
CDR3aa: CASSLIGTSGPNEQFF
CDR3nt: TGTGCCAGCAGCCTCATCGGGACTAGCGGCCCAAATGAGCAGTTCTTC

d_gene: TRBD2
v_gene: TRBV19
j_gene: TRBJ2-5
abundance: -
CDR3aa: CASTLTGRTSGRSETQYF
CDR3nt: TGTGCCAGTACCCTAACCGGCAGGACTAGCGGGAGGTCTGAGACCCAGTACTTC

d_gene: TRBD1
v_gene: TRBV5-4
j_gene: TRBJ2-1
abundance: -
CDR3aa: CASSKLGTGGVYEQFF
CDR3nt: TGTGCCAGCAGCAAGCTGGGGACAGGGGGTGTCTATGAGCAGTTCTTC

d_gene: TRBD1
v_gene: TRBV28
j_gene: TRBJ1-2
abundance: once
CDR3aa: CASSLSTGDYGYTF
CDR3nt: TGTGCCAGCAGTTTATCCACAGGGGACTATGGCTACACCTTC